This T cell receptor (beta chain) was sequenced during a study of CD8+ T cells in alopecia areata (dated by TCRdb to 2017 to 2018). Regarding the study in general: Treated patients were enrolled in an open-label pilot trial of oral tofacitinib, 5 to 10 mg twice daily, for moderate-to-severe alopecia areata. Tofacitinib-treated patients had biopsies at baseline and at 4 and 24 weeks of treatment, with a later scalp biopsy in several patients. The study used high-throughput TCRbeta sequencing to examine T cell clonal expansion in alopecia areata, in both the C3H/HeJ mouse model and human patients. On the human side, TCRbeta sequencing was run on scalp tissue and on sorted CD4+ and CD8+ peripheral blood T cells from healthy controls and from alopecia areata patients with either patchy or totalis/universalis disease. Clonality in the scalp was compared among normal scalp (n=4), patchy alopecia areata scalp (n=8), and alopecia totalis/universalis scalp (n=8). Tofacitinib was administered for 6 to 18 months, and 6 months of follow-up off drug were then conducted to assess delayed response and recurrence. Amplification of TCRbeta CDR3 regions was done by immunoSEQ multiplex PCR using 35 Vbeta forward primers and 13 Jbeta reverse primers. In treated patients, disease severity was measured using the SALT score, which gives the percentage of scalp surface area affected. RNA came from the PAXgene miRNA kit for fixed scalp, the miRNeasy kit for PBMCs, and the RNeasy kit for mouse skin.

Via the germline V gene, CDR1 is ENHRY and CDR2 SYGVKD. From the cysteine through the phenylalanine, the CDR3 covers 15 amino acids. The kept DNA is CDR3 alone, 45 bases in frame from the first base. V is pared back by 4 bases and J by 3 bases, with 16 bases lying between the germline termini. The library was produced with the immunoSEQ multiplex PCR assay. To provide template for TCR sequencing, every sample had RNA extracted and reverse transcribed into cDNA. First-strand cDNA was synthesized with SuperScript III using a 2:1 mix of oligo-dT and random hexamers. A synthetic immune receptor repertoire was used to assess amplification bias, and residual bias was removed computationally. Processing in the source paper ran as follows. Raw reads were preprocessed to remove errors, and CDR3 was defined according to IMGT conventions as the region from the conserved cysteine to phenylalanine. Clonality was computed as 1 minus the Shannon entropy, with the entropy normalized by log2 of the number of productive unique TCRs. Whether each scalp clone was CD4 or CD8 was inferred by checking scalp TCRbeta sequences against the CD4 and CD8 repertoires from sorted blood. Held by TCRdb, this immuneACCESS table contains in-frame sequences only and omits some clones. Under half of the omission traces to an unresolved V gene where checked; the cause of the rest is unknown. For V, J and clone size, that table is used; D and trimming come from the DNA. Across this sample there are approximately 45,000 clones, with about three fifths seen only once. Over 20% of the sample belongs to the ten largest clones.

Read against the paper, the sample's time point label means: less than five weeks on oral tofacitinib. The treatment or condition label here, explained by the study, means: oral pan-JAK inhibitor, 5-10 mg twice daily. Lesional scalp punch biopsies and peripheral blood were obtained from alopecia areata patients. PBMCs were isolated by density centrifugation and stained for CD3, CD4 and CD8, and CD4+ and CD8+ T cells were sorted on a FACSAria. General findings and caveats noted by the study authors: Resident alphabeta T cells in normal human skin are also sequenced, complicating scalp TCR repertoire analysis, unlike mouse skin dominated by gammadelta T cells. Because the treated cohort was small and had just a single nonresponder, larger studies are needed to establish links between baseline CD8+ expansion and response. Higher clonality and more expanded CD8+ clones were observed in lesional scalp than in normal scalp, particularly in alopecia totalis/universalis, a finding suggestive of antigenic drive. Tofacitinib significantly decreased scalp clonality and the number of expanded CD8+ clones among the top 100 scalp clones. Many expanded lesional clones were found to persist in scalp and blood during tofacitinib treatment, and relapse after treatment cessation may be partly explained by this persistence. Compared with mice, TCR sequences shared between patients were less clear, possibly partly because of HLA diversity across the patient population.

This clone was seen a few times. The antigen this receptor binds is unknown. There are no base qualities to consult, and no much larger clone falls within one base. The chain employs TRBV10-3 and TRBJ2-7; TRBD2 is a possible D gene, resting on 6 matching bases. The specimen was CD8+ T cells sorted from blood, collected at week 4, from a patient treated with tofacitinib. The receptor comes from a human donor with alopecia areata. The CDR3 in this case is CAISVGSGVNYEQYF. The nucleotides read TGTGCCATCAGTGTCGGGAGCGGAGTTAACTACGAGCAGTACTTC.